Detailed here is one T cell receptor beta chain. The second PCR ran about 6 to 11 cycles with a sample-barcoded 5' primer and J-beta primers. Via MiXCR, TCRdb re-called the 5' RACE reads, giving one row per CDR3 protein. Altogether roughly 1.7 million distinct CDR3 sequences are present, about 35% being singletons, with the ten largest covering about 11%. The CDR3 is made up of 11 amino acids. V lost 7 bases, J lost 7 bases, and 10 bases lay in between. Germline CDR1 SNHLY, CDR2 FYNNEI. This sample was included in a study of blood T cells in healthy people across ages. At the level of the study: About one barcoded beta molecule was captured per two T cells (by template switching).

V is TRBV2 and J is TRBJ1-1; D remains ambiguous. The sequence was collected from a woman aged 25 to 45 in good health. Specimen: blood. In nucleotides, the CDR3 is TGTGCCAGCACCCCGAGAGTTGAAGCTTTCTTT. Protein: CASTPRVEAFF.